This T cell receptor (beta chain) emerged from a study of vaccination effects on CD4 cells after COVID-19. As for the study in general: Culturing of 1.5 million to 2 million PBMC per well took place with approximately 9.3 IU/ml IL-2 and approximately 10 ug/ml peptides. Overall study findings and caveats: Recruitment yielded few convalescent patients, and the study had no early post-infection timepoints.

Following culture for more than 9 days, CD4+ T cells were isolated. Subjects were given two BNT162b2 or mRNA-1273 vaccine doses. The healthy vaccine recipients, who had no prior SARS-CoV-2 infection, showed negative nucleocapsid antibodies. On day 3 and again on day 7, half the medium was replaced with IL-2 medium. Clones were read by immunoSEQ multiplex PCR, and TCRdb kept only the in-frame ones, dropping some. The sample shows about 8,900 clones, approximately 72% of them seen only once. About this clone: Its antigen is as yet unknown.

The sequenced sample was CD4+ T cells from PBMCs cultured without peptide, obtained after COVID-19 vaccination. This sequence originates from a human donor who received a COVID-19 vaccine.

CDR3 DNA sequence: TGTGCCAGCTCCCCAGTCCCGGGACAGGGAACGGACTATGGCTACACCTTC. Encoded protein: CASSPVPGQGTDYGYTF. The chain joins TRBV18 to TRBJ1-2, with TRBD1 identical over 9 bases. V lost 6 bases, J lost 3 bases, and 14 bases stayed unmatched. In germline, CDR1 is KGHSH, CDR2 LQKENI. The CDR3 totals 17 residues.